The 21 T cell receptor beta chains below were found in one sample sequenced in a study of T-cell reconstitution after alpha-beta-depleted transplantation in children. This sample's TCRbeta library carried unique molecular identifier barcodes. TCRdb used MiXCR to reprocess the PCR reads, holding one entry per CDR3 protein. Altogether some 350,000 distinct CDR3 sequences are present, roughly 16% being singletons, with the ten largest covering roughly 41%. This material consisted of PBMCs, mostly from graft donor cells, taken 360 days after TCRalphabeta/CD19-depleted stem cell transplant. The receptor set was obtained from a male patient aged 2-15 years who had a stem cell transplant for acute lymphoblastic leukemia, so the T cells may come from the graft donor.

The genes are TRBV12-3 or TRBV12-4 and TRBJ2-3, with 9 bases fitting TRBD1. This CDR3 spans 13 amino acids. Trimming removed 6 bases from V and 5 bases from J; junction bases left unmatched: 3. Here the CDR3 reads CASRQGAQDTQYF. CDR3 in DNA: TGTGCCAGCAGACAGGGGGCGCAAGATACGCAGTATTTT.

This chain connects TRBV5-1 to TRBJ2-1; 15 nucleotides match TRBD2. V trimming: 4 bases; J trimming: 8 bases; junction bases outside the gene matches: 7. CDR3 length: 16 residues. Germline V gene data show CDR1 as SGHRS and CDR2 as YFSETQ. The CDR3 sequence: CASSPGTSGRMDEQFF. CDR3 DNA sequence: TGCGCCAGCAGCCCCGGGACTAGCGGGAGGATGGATGAGCAGTTCTTC. The full variable domain, in which reference TRBV5-1 and TRBJ2-1 provide the parts outside the CDR3, is KAGVTQTPRYLIKTRGQQVTLSCSPISGHRSVSWYQQTPGQGLQFLFEYFSETQRNKGNFPGRFSGRQFSNSRSEMNVSTLELGDSALYLCASSPGTSGRMDEQFFGPGTRLTVL.

With regard to this clonotype: This CDR3 fails to terminate in the conserved phenylalanine or tryptophan, so it likely reflects a read error. The rearrangement uses TRBV20-1 and TRBJ1-2, with D unresolved. Trimming took off 3 bases at V and 3 bases at J, with 14 bases between the two ends. The CDR3 spans 14 residues. Germline V gene sequence: CDR1 DFQATT, CDR2 SNEGSKA (reference sequence). Here the CDR3 DNA reads TGCAGTGCTAGTATCCGGGGTTTCGACTATGGCTACACCTAC. It is translated as CSASIRGFDYGYTY.

This clonotype was detected ten times or more. The chain has TRBV2 and TRBJ2-1; no definite D call. Between the trimmed V and J ends, which lost 1 base and 1 base, there was a span of 8 bases. CDR1 is SNHLY, CDR2 FYNNEI, per germline. The CDR3 loop spans 15 amino acids. CDR3 sequence: CASSEGQPSYNEQFF. The DNA of the CDR3 is TGTGCCAGCAGTGAAGGACAACCTTCCTACAATGAGCAGTTCTTC.

This clonotype appeared a few times. The chain uses TRBV28 and TRBJ1-3; possible D gene TRBD1, 5 bases. The CDR3 totals 14 residues. The germline CDR1 and CDR2 sequences are MDHEN and SYDVKM. V gave up 6 bases and J gave up 1 base, with 10 bases separating them. CDR3 region: CASSPGTSGNTIYF. The CDR3 DNA reads TGTGCCAGCAGCCCCGGGACTTCTGGAAACACCATATATTTT.

This clonotype appeared a few times. The chain couples TRBV12-3 or TRBV12-4 to TRBJ2-7, with D possibly being TRBD2 (5 bases). The V and J ends lost 7 bases and 3 bases respectively, with 16 bases between them. This CDR3 is built from 14 residues. CDR3 sequence reads: CASTLGLADYEQYF. For the CDR3, the DNA is TGTGCCAGCACCCTGGGTCTAGCAGACTACGAGCAGTACTTC.

CDR3 amino acids: CSVGTDYEQYF. The CDR3 DNA reads TGCAGCGTTGGGACGGACTACGAGCAGTACTTC. The chain recombines TRBV29-1 with TRBJ2-7, with D hard to call. This CDR3 comprises 11 residues. Germline V CDR1 and CDR2: SQVTM, ANQGSEA. V lost 4 bases and J lost 3, with 7 bases in between.

In this sample, this clonotype turned up many times. V is TRBV4-3 and J is TRBJ2-1, with TRBD2 matching over 10 bases. V was clipped by 5 bases and J by 3 bases; unmatched bases: 4. CDR1 LGHNA and CDR2 YSLEER come from the germline V gene. The CDR3 has 15 residues. The CDR3 DNA is TGCGCCAGCAGCTATGGACTAGCGGACTACAATGAGCAGTTCTTC. As protein: CASSYGLADYNEQFF.

The V gene is TRBV4-2, the J gene TRBJ2-1; tentatively, D is TRBD1 (5 bases). V shed 1 base and J shed 8 bases, with 12 bases lying between them. CDR1 and CDR2 (germline): LGHNA, YNFKEQ. The CDR3 extends over 14 amino acids. In DNA, the CDR3 is TGTGCCAGCAGCCAAGTTGGAGTGGGGCATGAGCAGTTCTTC. Protein sequence: CASSQVGVGHEQFF.

A note on this clonotype: At one end the junction does not follow the germline gene, possibly because of a read error. The V gene is TRBV11-1, the J gene TRBJ1-4, with TRBD1 as a possible D gene (6 bases). Germline-derived CDR1 and CDR2 are SGHAT and FQDESV (reference sequence). This CDR3 region has 14 residues. The CDR3 is CATSLGQFNEKLFF. Here the CDR3 DNA reads TGTGCCACCAGCCTAGGACAGTTTAATGAAAAACTGTTTTTT.

In its sample, this clonotype was seen a few times. The chain has TRBV7-3 and TRBJ2-2; 7 positions match TRBD2. The CDR3 totals 17 residues. CDR1 SGHTA and CDR2 FQGTGA come from the germline V gene. V dropped 5 bases and J dropped 2; count of bases not matched to a gene: 11. CDR3 region: CASSPSAGVGNTGELFF. The CDR3 DNA is TGTGCCAGCAGCCCTTCGGCGGGAGTAGGCAACACCGGGGAGCTGTTTTTT.

This clonotype was found once. This chain connects TRBV11-2 to TRBJ2-1; D not resolved. CDR3 length: 15 amino acids. The ends were cut back, 3 bases at V and 7 bases at J, with 16 bases in the middle. In germline, CDR1 is SGHAT, CDR2 FQNNGV. Here the CDR3 DNA reads TGTGCCAGCAGCTTTATGCGGCCCCCCCAAAATGAGCAGTTCTTC. It yields the protein CASSFMRPPQNEQFF.

This clonotype was found a few times. The gene calls are TRBV28 and TRBJ1-5; 7 nucleotides agree with TRBD1. Germline CDR1 reads MDHEN; CDR2 reads SYDVKM. The CDR3 length is 13 residues. V lost 7 bases and J lost 7; bases outside the gene matches: 7. Here the CDR3 reads CASKGALGQPQHF. The CDR3 DNA reads as TGTGCCAGCAAGGGGGCTCTAGGCCAGCCCCAGCATTTT.

The V gene is TRBV20-1, the J gene TRBJ2-4, with D hard to call. The V gene lost 2 bases and the J gene lost 4 bases, with 3 bases spanning the gap. Germline V lookup: CDR1 DFQATT, CDR2 SNEGSKA (reference sequence). The CDR3 runs to 11 residues. CDR3 bases: TGCAGTGCTAGACAGAAAAACATTCAGTACTTC. Its protein product is CSARQKNIQYF.

The J gene is TRBJ2-3, the V gene TRBV20-1, with D unresolved. This CDR3 is 13 amino acids long. V lost 4 bases and J 4 bases, leaving 12 bases between the germline ends. CDR1 is DFQATT and CDR2 is SNEGSKA in the germline V gene (reference sequence). The chain's CDR3 is CSAKKTIPDTQYF. The DNA of the CDR3 is TGCAGTGCTAAGAAGACAATTCCAGATACGCAGTATTTT.

Only a few counts were recorded for this clonotype. The rearrangement uses TRBV28 and TRBJ1-2, with 9 bases fitting TRBD1. The germline gives CDR1 MDHEN, CDR2 SYDVKM. V shed 4 bases and J 3 bases; nucleotides not matched to a gene: 12. The CDR3 totals 17 residues. The CDR3: CASSSHTQGARDYGYTF. As DNA, the CDR3 is TGTGCCAGCAGTTCACATACACAGGGGGCTAGGGACTATGGCTACACCTTC.

In regard to this clonotype: One base away lies a much larger clone, so this may be a sequencing read error. The CDR3 ends on some other residue instead of the conserved phenylalanine or tryptophan, so this is likely a read error. The chain uses TRBV12-3 or TRBV12-4 and TRBJ1-1, with TRBD1 identical over 7 bases. The length of the CDR3 is 15 residues. Unmatched junction bases numbered 8, after V lost 5 bases and J lost 2 bases. This CDR3 reads CASSHYRGYNTEAFC. The DNA for the CDR3 is TGTGCCAGCAGTCATTACAGGGGATACAACACTGAAGCTTTCTGT.

This clonotype was counted many times. The junction and the germline gene differ at one end; a read error may be behind it. The rearrangement uses TRBV7-7 and TRBJ2-7; no firm D call. CDR3 length: 13 residues. Germline assignment: CDR1 SSHAT and CDR2 FNYEAQ (reference sequence). CDR3 protein: CASSLNPGYEQYF. The CDR3 DNA reads TGTGCTAGCAGCTTAAACCCGGGCTACGAGCAGTACTTC.

This clonotype was seen only a few times. The chain has TRBV5-1 and TRBJ2-1; 10 bases fit TRBD2. V shed 2 bases and J 1 base; nucleotides not matched to a gene: 3. This CDR3 is built from 16 residues. CDR1 is SGHRS and CDR2 is YFSETQ in the germline V gene. CDR3 in amino acids: CASSFSGLASYNEQFF. CDR3 nucleotides: TGCGCCAGCAGCTTCTCGGGACTAGCGTCCTACAATGAGCAGTTCTTC.

The chain has TRBV6-2 or TRBV6-3 and TRBJ2-2, with D maybe TRBD1 (6 bases). V shed 8 bases and J shed 1 base, with 14 bases lying between them. CDR3 length: 15 residues. CDR1 and CDR2 (germline): MNHEY, SVGEGT. DNA of the CDR3: TGTGCCAGCCACCGTGGACAGAGGAACACCGGGGAGCTGTTTTTT. Residues: CASHRGQRNTGELFF.

The V and J genes are TRBV6-5 and TRBJ2-2; D may be TRBD1 (5 bases). Germline CDR1 reads MNHEY; CDR2 reads SVGAGI. CDR3 length equals 17 residues. The ends were cut back, 2 bases at V and 5 bases at J, with 18 bases in the middle. In DNA, the CDR3 is TGTGCCAGCAGTTACGACGTGACAGACCTCCAAACCGGGGAGCTGTTTTTT. This translates into CASSYDVTDLQTGELFF.